This T cell receptor beta chain was sequenced during a study of response to subunit inactivated influenza vaccine. The V gene end was trimmed by 0 bases and the J gene end by 6 bases; junction bases not matched to a gene: 1. Germline CDR1 and CDR2: MNHEY and SVGEGT. The CDR3 runs 15 residues. TCRdb re-analysed the RT-PCR reads in MiXCR, keeping a single row per CDR3 protein. In the table there are some 550,000 distinct CDR3 sequences, less than 25% of which are singletons. The sample holds a few counts of this clonotype. A further study also used this sample, focusing on T cells expressing NK-cell markers. That publication notes: TCR beta cDNA was made by 5'RACE template switching with UMIs. With respect to HCMV, seven of the eight sequenced donors were seropositive, and one was seronegative. In several donors, these clonotypes also led the CD3+CD56-NKG2C+ fraction.

The starting material was CD4+ T cells sorted from PBMCs, obtained approximately 13 days after vaccination. The chain joins TRBV6-2 or TRBV6-3 to TRBJ2-5; the match to TRBD2 covers 13 bases. This sequence originates from a man aged 50 to 60 who received an inactivated influenza vaccine. The CDR3 sequence is CASSYSGTSGKTQYF. DNA for the CDR3: TGTGCCAGCAGTTACTCCGGGACTAGCGGGAAGACCCAGTACTTC.